The 14 T cell receptor beta chains below all came from one sample that was sequenced in a study of PD-1 blockade in mismatch repair-deficient tumors. The data were produced by immunoSEQ multiplex PCR, yet TCRdb's version contains in-frame clones alone and is incomplete. In the table there are some 120,000 clones, 86% of which are singletons. Material: peripheral blood, obtained 44 weeks after starting pembrolizumab. These TCRs come from an adult with mismatch repair-deficient cancer.

This chain joins TRBV12-5 and TRBJ1-2, with D possibly TRBD1 on 6 matching bases. This CDR3 spans 22 amino acids. Trimming pared 3 bases from V and 3 bases from J, leaving 35 bases between. CDR1 is LGHNT and CDR2 is FRNRAP in the germline V gene. The CDR3 loop is CASGLSLGGVVVRQETDYGYTF. CDR3 nucleotide sequence: TGTGCTAGTGGTTTAAGTCTTGGGGGCGTTGTGGTCCGACAGGAGACCGACTATGGCTACACCTTC.

The gene calls are TRBV4-3 and TRBJ2-3; 11 bases line up with TRBD2. Germline V lookup: CDR1 LGHNA, CDR2 YSLEER. This CDR3 region has 16 residues. After removal of 0 bases from V and 4 bases from J, the junction contained 3 bases not matched to a gene. CDR3 sequence reads: CASSQDSGRGSDTQYF. The CDR3 DNA reads as TGCGCCAGCAGCCAAGATAGCGGGAGGGGTTCAGATACGCAGTATTTT.

The chain recombines TRBV19 with TRBJ2-1; TRBD2 aligns across 10 bases. Germline loops: CDR1 LNHDA, CDR2 SQIVND (reference sequence). CDR3 length: 14 residues. Trimming removed 8 bases from V and 6 bases from J; junction bases left unmatched: 7. The CDR3 protein is CASSAGGSRNEQFF. In nucleotides, the CDR3 is TGTGCCAGTTCAGCGGGAGGGTCGCGCAATGAGCAGTTCTTC.

This clone was seen a handful of times. In nucleotides, the CDR3 is TGCGCCAGCAGCTTGTTGACGGGCTATGGCTACACCTTC. The encoded protein is CASSLLTGYGYTF. The chain couples TRBV5-1 to TRBJ1-2; D is undetermined. Germline V gives CDR1 SGHRS, CDR2 YFSETQ. The CDR3 extends over 13 amino acids. The V gene lost 1 base and the J gene lost 4 bases, with 8 bases spanning the gap.

Concerning this clone itself: The sample contains more than one DNA sequence encoding this CDR3. J is TRBJ2-7 and V is TRBV15; 8 bases are a match to TRBD1. Losses at the gene ends were 3 bases for V and 1 base for J; bases not matched to a gene: 5. Germline V CDR1 and CDR2: LNHNV, YYDKDF (reference sequence). CDR3 size: 15 residues. The CDR3 DNA reads TGTGCCACCAGCAGCCCCGGGACAGGTTCCTACGAGCAGTACTTC. This sequence encodes CATSSPGTGSYEQYF.

V is TRBV5-1 and J is TRBJ2-5; 11 bases are a match to TRBD2. V dropped 0 bases and J dropped 3; count of bases not matched to a gene: 7. Germline V gene sequence: CDR1 SGHRS, CDR2 YFSETQ. The CDR3 spans 17 residues. The CDR3, as DNA: TGCGCCAGCAGCTTGGAGCTAGCGGGAGGCGGGGAAGAGACCCAGTACTTC. Its protein is CASSLELAGGGEETQYF.

As DNA, the CDR3 is TGTGCCAGCTCACCCCGCAGGGGGCCCGCGTTGGACATTCAGTACTTC. It translates to CASSPRRGPALDIQYF. J is TRBJ2-4 and V is TRBV18, with TRBD1 identical over 8 bases. Looked up from germline, CDR1 is KGHSH and CDR2 is LQKENI. Germline trimming cut 3 bases from V and 8 bases from J; bases unmatched to any gene: 12. This CDR3 region has 16 residues.

The genes are TRBV19 and TRBJ2-2; D is perhaps TRBD1 or TRBD2 (5 bases each). Germline lookup yields CDR1 LNHDA and CDR2 SQIVND (reference sequence). V gave up 8 bases and J gave up 4 bases, with 14 bases separating them. CDR3 size: 14 residues. The CDR3 is CASRDGPGTGELFF. In DNA form, the CDR3 reads TGTGCCAGTCGGGACGGGCCGGGCACCGGGGAGCTGTTTTTT.

The chain employs TRBV27 and TRBJ1-5; TRBD1 is a possible D gene (5 bases). V was clipped by 5 bases and J by 2 bases, with 16 bases between them. Germline V gene sequence: CDR1 MNHEY, CDR2 SMNVEV (reference sequence). This CDR3 has 16 amino acids. CDR3 in amino acids: CASSPYQVTGNQPQHF. The CDR3, as DNA: TGTGCCAGCAGTCCCTATCAGGTGACAGGCAATCAGCCCCAGCATTTT.

V gene TRBV5-8 combines with J gene TRBJ2-3; D remains ambiguous. CDR1 and CDR2 (germline): SGHTS, YDEGEE. CDR3 length: 14 amino acids. V was shortened by 0 bases and J by 5 bases, with 10 bases between the two germline ends. The CDR3 sequence: CASSLGLRGDTQYF. Here the CDR3 DNA reads TGTGCCAGCAGCTTGGGGCTCAGAGGAGATACGCAGTATTTT.

CDR3 loop: CASSLWSGGINEQFF. The CDR3 DNA reads as TGTGCCAGCAGCTTGTGGAGCGGGGGCATCAATGAGCAGTTCTTC. The chain has TRBV5-8 and TRBJ2-1; 8 positions match TRBD2. The CDR3 sequence is 15 residues long. V gave up 1 base and J gave up 6 bases; unmatched junction bases: 6. Per the germline V gene, CDR1 is SGHTS and CDR2 is YDEGEE.

The rearrangement uses TRBV30 and TRBJ2-7; D remains unclear. Deletions cut 1 base from V and 4 bases from J, with 8 bases between. The CDR3 length is 12 residues. Germline V gene lookup returns CDR1 GTSNPN and CDR2 SVGIG (reference sequence). CDR3 amino acids: CAWSASRYEQYF. The CDR3 coding sequence is TGTGCCTGGAGTGCCTCCCGGTACGAGCAGTACTTC.

This chain connects TRBV7-6 to TRBJ2-3; the D gene is possibly TRBD1 (5 bases). There are 16 residues in the CDR3. Between the trimmed V and J ends, which lost 0 bases and 4 bases, there was a span of 14 bases. CDR1 is SGHVS and CDR2 is FNYEAQ in the germline V gene. The CDR3, as DNA: TGTGCCAGCAGCTTAGCTGGGGCAGGTATGGCAGATACGCAGTATTTT. It is translated as CASSLAGAGMADTQYF.

The rearrangement uses TRBV4-1 and TRBJ2-7, with 11 bases fitting TRBD1. The length of the CDR3 is 16 residues. Germline V CDR1 and CDR2: MGHRA, YSYEKL. V shed 3 bases, J shed 2 bases, and the junction held 6 bases outside the gene matches. The CDR3 DNA follows: TGCGCCAGCAGCCACCCTATGGGACAGGGGGCCTACGAGCAGTACTTC. Its protein is CASSHPMGQGAYEQYF.